This T cell receptor (beta chain) was profiled in a study of T-cell reconstitution after alpha-beta-depleted transplantation in children. This clonotype was detected a few times. Per germline, CDR1 SGHRS and CDR2 YFSETQ. The CDR3 has 15 residues. Between the trimmed V and J ends, which lost 3 bases and 3 bases, there was a span of 16 bases. Preparing the TCRbeta library involved the use of unique molecular identifiers. Each CDR3 protein gets one entry after TCRdb re-called the PCR reads with MiXCR. The sample has hundreds of thousands of distinct CDR3 sequences; about 31% are singletons. The V and J genes are TRBV5-1 and TRBJ2-7, with a weak D call TRBD1 (6 bases). The source was PBMCs from the stem cell graft donor, collected from the stem cell graft. This receptor was identified in a human donor who donated a stem cell graft to a child with aplastic anemia. CDR3 nucleotides: TGCGCCAGCAGCTCACCAGGGACAAATGGCTACGAGCAGTACTTC. Encoded protein: CASSSPGTNGYEQYF.